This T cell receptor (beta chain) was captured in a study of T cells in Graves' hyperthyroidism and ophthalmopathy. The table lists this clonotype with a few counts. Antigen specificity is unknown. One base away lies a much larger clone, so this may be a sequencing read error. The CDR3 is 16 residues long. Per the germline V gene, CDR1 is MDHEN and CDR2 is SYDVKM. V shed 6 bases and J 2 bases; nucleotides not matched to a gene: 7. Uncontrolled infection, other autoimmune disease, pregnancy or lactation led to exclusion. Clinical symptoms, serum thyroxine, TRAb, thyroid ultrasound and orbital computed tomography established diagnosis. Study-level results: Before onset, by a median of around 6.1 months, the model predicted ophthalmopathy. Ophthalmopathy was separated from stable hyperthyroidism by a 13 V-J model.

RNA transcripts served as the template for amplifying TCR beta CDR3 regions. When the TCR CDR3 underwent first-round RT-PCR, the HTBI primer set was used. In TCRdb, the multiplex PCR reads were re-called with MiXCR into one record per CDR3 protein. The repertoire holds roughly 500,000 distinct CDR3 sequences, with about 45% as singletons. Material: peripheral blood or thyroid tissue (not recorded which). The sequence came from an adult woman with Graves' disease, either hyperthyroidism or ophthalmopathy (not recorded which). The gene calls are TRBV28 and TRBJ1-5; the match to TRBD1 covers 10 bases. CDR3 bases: TGTGCCAGCAGCATGACCGGGACAGGGGGCAATCAGCCCCAGCATTTT. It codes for CASSMTGTGGNQPQHF.